This T cell receptor beta chain was captured in a study of T-cell reconstitution after alpha-beta-depleted transplantation in children. This clonotype turned up a few times. V dropped 7 bases and J dropped 8; count of bases not matched to a gene: 10. The CDR3 extends over 14 amino acids. Germline CDR1 MNHNS, CDR2 SASEGT. Unique molecular identifiers were incorporated when the TCRbeta library was constructed. TCRdb independently ran MiXCR on the PCR reads; one entry per CDR3 protein. The sample has roughly 200,000 distinct CDR3 sequences, approximately 10% seen once; the top ten hold approximately 5.9%.

This chain connects TRBV6-1 to TRBJ1-4; 7 bases fit TRBD1. Sequences were derived from PBMCs from the stem cell graft donor, sampled from the stem cell graft. The clonotype originates from a human donor who donated a stem cell graft to a child with acute lymphoblastic leukemia. The CDR3 spells CASNRDRVWEKLFF. CDR3 nucleotides: TGTGCCAGCAACCGAGACAGGGTATGGGAAAAACTGTTTTTT.